This TCR beta chain appears in the sequencing data of a study of long-term antiretroviral therapy in people with HIV. At survey level, the immunoSEQ assay was run in its v3.0 version. Clones were sequenced by immunoSEQ multiplex PCR, and TCRdb holds only the in-frame ones, with some missing. This sample has more than 15,000 clones; roughly three quarters occur once, and the top ten carry approximately 10%. Participants living with HIV all received treatment in the United States. Germline V gene data show CDR1 as SGHAT and CDR2 as FQNNGV. V lost 3 bases, J lost 0 bases, and 9 bases lay in between. The CDR3 spans 14 residues.

J is TRBJ2-7 and V is TRBV11-2; D not resolved. Sequenced here: unsorted PBMCs, sampled 0.5 years before starting antiretroviral therapy. This clonotype originated in a man aged 18-30 years with HIV. The CDR3 nucleotides read TGTGCCAGCAGCTTCAGTGCAGGCTCCTACGAGCAGTACTTC. This encodes CASSFSAGSYEQYF.